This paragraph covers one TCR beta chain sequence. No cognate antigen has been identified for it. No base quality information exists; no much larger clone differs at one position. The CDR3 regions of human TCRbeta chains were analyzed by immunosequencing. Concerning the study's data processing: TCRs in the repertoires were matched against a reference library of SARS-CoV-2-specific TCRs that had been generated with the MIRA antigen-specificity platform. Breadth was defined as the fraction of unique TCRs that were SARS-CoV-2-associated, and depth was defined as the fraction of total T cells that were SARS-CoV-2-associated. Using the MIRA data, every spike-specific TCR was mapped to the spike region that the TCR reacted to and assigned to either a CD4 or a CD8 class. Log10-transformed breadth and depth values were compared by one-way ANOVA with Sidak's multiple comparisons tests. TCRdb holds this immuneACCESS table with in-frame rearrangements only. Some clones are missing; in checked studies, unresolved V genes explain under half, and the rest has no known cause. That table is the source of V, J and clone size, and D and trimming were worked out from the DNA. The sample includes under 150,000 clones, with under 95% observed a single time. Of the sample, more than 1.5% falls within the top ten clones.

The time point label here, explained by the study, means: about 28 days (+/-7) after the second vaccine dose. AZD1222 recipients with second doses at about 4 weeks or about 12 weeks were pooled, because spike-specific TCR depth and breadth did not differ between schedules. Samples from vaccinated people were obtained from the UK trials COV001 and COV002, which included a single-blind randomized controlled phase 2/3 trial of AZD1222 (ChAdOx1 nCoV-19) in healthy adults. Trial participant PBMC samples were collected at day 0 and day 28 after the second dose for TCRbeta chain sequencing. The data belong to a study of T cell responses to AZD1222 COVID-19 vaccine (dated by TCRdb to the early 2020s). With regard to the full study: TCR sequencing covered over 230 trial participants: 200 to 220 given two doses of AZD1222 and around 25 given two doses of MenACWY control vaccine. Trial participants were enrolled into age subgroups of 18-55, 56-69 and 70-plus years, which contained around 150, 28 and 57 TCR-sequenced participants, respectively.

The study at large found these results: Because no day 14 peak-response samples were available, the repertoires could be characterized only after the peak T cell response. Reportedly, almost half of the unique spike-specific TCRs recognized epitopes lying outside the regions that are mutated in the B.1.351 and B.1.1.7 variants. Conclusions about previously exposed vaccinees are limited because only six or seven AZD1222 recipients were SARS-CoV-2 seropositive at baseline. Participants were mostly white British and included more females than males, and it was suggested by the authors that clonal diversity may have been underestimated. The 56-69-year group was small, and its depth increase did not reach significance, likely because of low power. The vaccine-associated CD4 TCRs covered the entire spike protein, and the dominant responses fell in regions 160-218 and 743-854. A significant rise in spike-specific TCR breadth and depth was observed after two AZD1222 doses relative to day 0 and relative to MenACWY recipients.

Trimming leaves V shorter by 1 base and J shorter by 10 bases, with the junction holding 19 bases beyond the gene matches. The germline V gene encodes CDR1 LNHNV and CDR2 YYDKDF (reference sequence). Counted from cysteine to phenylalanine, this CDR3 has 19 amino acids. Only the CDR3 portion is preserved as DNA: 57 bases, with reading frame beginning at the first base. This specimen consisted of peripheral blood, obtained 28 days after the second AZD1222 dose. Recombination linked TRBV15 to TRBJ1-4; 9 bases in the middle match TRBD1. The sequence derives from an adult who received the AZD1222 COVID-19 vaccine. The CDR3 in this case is CATSRVRNQMDRGVAKLFF. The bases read TGTGCCACCAGCAGAGTTCGGAACCAGATGGACAGGGGTGTTGCAAAACTGTTTTTT.